This entry concerns a single TCR beta chain. No antigen is known for it. These data come from a study of T cell responses to AZD1222 COVID-19 vaccine. Across the study: Researchers grouped second doses given at about 4 or about 12 weeks into one pool. General study points: Epitopes outside B.1.351 and B.1.1.7 mutated regions reportedly drew nearly half of spike TCRs. Clonal diversity was possibly underestimated, and white British individuals and females predominated among donors. Vaccine-related CD4 TCRs covered spike, predominating at 160-218 and 743-854.

Some clones are missing from TCRdb's copy, which holds only in-frame ones; the method was immunoSEQ multiplex PCR. Of about 150,000 clones listed, 88% are singletons. V was cut by 2 bases and J by 11 bases, with 16 bases left in between. The CDR3 is made up of 13 amino acids. Germline values: CDR1 LGHNA, CDR2 YSLEER. This chain links TRBV4-3 with TRBJ2-7; D is perhaps TRBD1 or TRBD2 (5 bases each). The TCR originated in an adult in good health. The source material was peripheral blood, sampled on day 0 of AZD1222 vaccination. Written as DNA, the CDR3 is TGCGCCAGCAGCCAATTAGGGGACGTTTCGAAGTACTTC. It encodes CASSQLGDVSKYF.